This T cell receptor (beta chain) stems from a study of T cells after posttransplantation cyclophosphamide. Overall study results and limits: Recipient CMV seropositivity and CMV reactivation strongly tracked TRB clonality. Donor-recipient repertoire similarity was low at 1-2 months, rising over year one. TRB overlap between skin or GI tissue T cells and blood was limited.

A remark on this clone: Its cognate antigen is unknown.

Method: immunoSEQ multiplex PCR; TCRdb's copy keeps in-frame clones and lacks some. The repertoire includes roughly 13,000 clones, approximately 80% of them detected once, and approximately 1.2% sits in the top ten. Trimming cost V 4 bases and J 4 bases; bases outside gene matches: 7. The germline V gene has CDR1 MDHEN and CDR2 SYDVKM. This CDR3 is built from 15 residues. This receptor was identified in a middle-aged man. V gene TRBV28 combines with J gene TRBJ2-3, with 8 nucleotides matching TRBD2. Material: memory CD4+ T cells sorted from PBMCs. The DNA of the CDR3 is TGTGCCAGCAGTTCCCCCAGCGGGGGATCAGATACGCAGTATTTT. Its protein is CASSSPSGGSDTQYF.